These 29 T cell receptor beta chains were all obtained from the same sample, sequenced in a study of blood T cell repertoires in COVID-19. Only in-frame clones appear in the TCRdb table, and some are missing; sequencing was by immunoSEQ multiplex PCR. This table holds more than 100,000 clones, roughly nine tenths found once. Input material: peripheral blood. These TCRs come from a human donor in a cohort sampled during active COVID-19.

This clone was detected only a few times. The genes are TRBV28 and TRBJ1-1; maybe TRBD1 (5 bases). CDR1 and CDR2 from the germline V gene are MDHEN and SYDVKM. V lost 7 bases and J lost 0, with 18 bases in between. There are 16 residues in the CDR3. The CDR3 sequence is CASTTSGPWMNTEAFF. The CDR3 bases are TGTGCCAGCACCACCTCAGGGCCATGGATGAACACTGAAGCTTTCTTT.

This rearrangement joins TRBV15 to TRBJ2-1; 11 positions match TRBD2. The CDR3 runs 18 residues. Germline lookup yields CDR1 LNHNV and CDR2 YYDKDF (reference sequence). Unmatched junction bases numbered 8, after V lost 0 bases and J lost 4 bases. The DNA of the CDR3 is TGTGCCACCAGCAGAGATACCCCCCTAGCGGGGGGATACAATGAGCAGTTCTTC. It yields the protein CATSRDTPLAGGYNEQFF.

The CDR3 region is CAISESTGTGVTDTQYF. CDR3 nucleotides: TGTGCCATCAGTGAGTCGACCGGGACAGGGGTGACAGATACGCAGTATTTT. The rearrangement joins TRBV10-3 to TRBJ2-3; TRBD1 aligns across 10 bases. The ends lost 0 bases at V and 3 bases at J; junction bases unmatched: 6. CDR3 length: 17 amino acids. CDR1 and CDR2 from the germline V gene are ENHRY and SYGVKD.

The chain links TRBV15 to TRBJ2-1; 7 nucleotides align to TRBD1. The germline gives CDR1 LNHNV, CDR2 YYDKDF (reference sequence). This CDR3 spans 17 amino acids. V dropped 1 base and J dropped 0; count of bases not matched to a gene: 6. The CDR3 DNA reads TGTGCCACCAGCAGAGCCGGGACAGTTAGCTCCTACAATGAGCAGTTCTTC. Encoded protein: CATSRAGTVSSYNEQFF.

The CDR3, as DNA: TGTGCCAGCAGTTTTTCGGGGGGCGAGCAGTACTTC. Translation: CASSFSGGEQYF. J is TRBJ2-7 and V is TRBV12-3 or TRBV12-4, with 7 nucleotides matching TRBD2. The CDR3 contains 12 residues. V was pared by 3 bases and J by 6 bases, with 2 bases of the junction left unmatched.

The V call is TRBV2, the J call TRBJ2-7; a weak D match, TRBD2 (5 bases). CDR3 size: 10 residues. Germline loops: CDR1 SNHLY, CDR2 FYNNEI. V lost 8 bases and J lost 7, with 9 bases in between. The DNA of the CDR3 is TGTGCCAGCTCCACGGGGGAGCAGTACTTC. This translates into CASSTGEQYF.

The chain is built from TRBV5-1 and TRBJ1-1; D call uncertain. Looked up from germline, CDR1 is SGHRS and CDR2 is YFSETQ. This CDR3 region has 13 residues. V lost 0 bases and J 6 bases, leaving 9 bases between the germline ends. As DNA, the CDR3 is TGCGCCAGCAGCTTGGGCCTGGAGGCTGAAGCTTTCTTT. This translates into CASSLGLEAEAFF.

V gene TRBV28 combines with J gene TRBJ2-1; no reliable D call. CDR3 length: 12 residues. Trimming left V 3 bases short and J 9 bases short, with 9 bases between. CDR1 is MDHEN and CDR2 is SYDVKM in the germline V gene. The CDR3 sequence is CASSLRHPEQFF. As DNA, the CDR3 is TGTGCCAGCAGTTTGCGACATCCTGAGCAGTTCTTC. Combining the CDR3 with reference TRBV28 and TRBJ2-1 gives the whole variable domain DVKVTQSSRYLVKRTGEKVFLECVQDMDHENMFWYRQDPGLGLRLIYFSYDVKMKEKGDIPEGYSVSREKKERFSLILESASTNQTSMYLCASSLRHPEQFFGPGTRLTVL.

The chain has TRBV6-5 and TRBJ2-3, with a possible D match to TRBD2 (7 bases). The CDR3 is 14 amino acids. Trimming pared 7 bases from V and 5 bases from J, leaving 16 bases between. Per germline, CDR1 MNHEY and CDR2 SVGAGI. The CDR3 sequence is CASTWGGQVDTQYF. The CDR3 DNA follows: TGTGCCAGCACGTGGGGGGGCCAGGTAGATACGCAGTATTTT.

This chain connects TRBV15 to TRBJ1-2; D is possibly TRBD1 (5 bases). The germline V gene encodes CDR1 LNHNV and CDR2 YYDKDF (reference sequence). V lost 0 bases and J lost 6, with 17 bases in between. This CDR3 is 16 amino acids long. The CDR3 region is CATSRDYGGLVDGYTF. The CDR3 DNA sequence: TGTGCCACCAGCAGAGATTATGGGGGGTTAGTTGATGGCTACACCTTC.

The rearrangement joins TRBV5-1 to TRBJ2-5; a weak D match, TRBD1 (6 bases). Per the germline V gene, CDR1 is SGHRS and CDR2 is YFSETQ. Trimming removed 4 bases at V and 4 bases at J, with 11 bases between. The CDR3 runs to 13 residues. CDR3 bases: TGCGCCAGCAGCCCACAGGGTTTAGAGACCCAGTACTTC. Protein: CASSPQGLETQYF.

The J gene is TRBJ2-7, the V gene TRBV21-1; TRBD1 was called by the table and not checked on the DNA. TRBV21-1 is a pseudogene. The CDR3 sequence is 15 residues long. This CDR3 is CASSRTGTGTYEQYF. The CDR3 nucleotides read TGTGCCAGCAGCAGAACCGGGACAGGTACCTACGAGCAGTACTTC.

The sample holds one count of this clone. The rearrangement uses TRBV13 and TRBJ2-7, with TRBD2 matching over 11 bases. Germline V CDR1 and CDR2: PRHDT, FYEKMQ (reference sequence). V gave up 1 base and J gave up 7 bases; unmatched junction bases: 9. The CDR3 runs to 16 residues. The CDR3 bases are TGTGCCAGCAGCTTAGATGGTAGCGGGGGGGCCGTGGAGCAGTACTTC. Amino acid sequence: CASSLDGSGGAVEQYF. The whole variable domain, filled in from reference TRBV13 and TRBJ2-7, reads AAGVIQSPRHLIKEKRETATLKCYPIPRHDTVYWYQQGPGQDPQFLISFYEKMQSDKGSIPDRFSAQQFSDYHSELNMSSLELGDSALYFCASSLDGSGGAVEQYFGPGTRLTVT.

The chain joins TRBV6-5 to TRBJ2-7, with 8 bases aligning to TRBD2. The V and J ends lost 7 bases and 2 bases, in that order; junction bases with no gene match: 10. The CDR3 extends over 15 amino acids. Germline V gene data show CDR1 as MNHEY and CDR2 as SVGAGI. The CDR3 is CASKKGISGAYEQYF. CDR3 in DNA: TGTGCCAGCAAAAAGGGAATTAGCGGGGCCTACGAGCAGTACTTC.

The chain carries TRBV27 and TRBJ2-7; 9 bases fit TRBD1. Germline assignment: CDR1 MNHEY and CDR2 SMNVEV (reference sequence). CDR3 length equals 16 residues. Trimming cost V 6 bases and J 1 base; bases outside gene matches: 10. The CDR3 region has the DNA TGTGCCAGCAGCCTACAAGGACAGGGGCTTTCCTACGAGCAGTACTTC. Protein sequence: CASSLQGQGLSYEQYF.

The V gene is TRBV7-2, the J gene TRBJ2-7, with D tentatively TRBD1 (6 bases). The V end was cut by 2 bases, the J end by 2 bases, with 13 bases between. The CDR3 contains 15 residues. The germline V gene has CDR1 SGHTA and CDR2 FQGNSA. The CDR3 reads CASSLSTGQTYEQYF. The CDR3 DNA is TGTGCCAGCAGCTTAAGCACGGGACAAACCTACGAGCAGTACTTC.

The chain links TRBV6-6 to TRBJ2-7; tentative D call: TRBD2 (7 bases). The germline V gene has CDR1 MNHNY and CDR2 SVGAGI (reference sequence). V was pared by 8 bases and J by 5 bases, with 13 bases between. This CDR3 contains 12 residues. CDR3 in amino acids: CASGGALNEQYF. DNA for the CDR3: TGTGCCAGCGGGGGGGCCCTTAACGAGCAGTACTTC.

This sequence joins TRBV7-2 and TRBJ2-7, with TRBD1 matching over 7 bases. The CDR3 totals 15 residues. With V trimmed by 2 bases and J by 0 bases, 4 bases remained unmatched. Germline V gives CDR1 SGHTA, CDR2 FQGNSA. CDR3 sequence (DNA): TGTGCCAGCAGCTTAAACGGGGACAGCTCCTACGAGCAGTACTTC. This translates into CASSLNGDSSYEQYF.

V is TRBV6-1 and J is TRBJ2-7, with TRBD2 identical over 9 bases. The junction had 7 bases not matched to a gene; V was cut back by 0 bases and J by 7 bases. Germline loops: CDR1 MNHNS, CDR2 SASEGT. This CDR3 is built from 15 residues. DNA for the CDR3: TGTGCCAGCAGTGAAGCGGCGGGGGGGCGGAGGGAGCAGTACTTC. This encodes CASSEAAGGRREQYF.

The chain couples TRBV2 to TRBJ2-5; 10 positions match TRBD2. Germline lookup yields CDR1 SNHLY and CDR2 FYNNEI. The CDR3 runs 15 residues. The ends lost 4 bases at V and 0 bases at J; junction bases unmatched: 2. The CDR3 loop reads CASSGLAGDQETQYF. Here the CDR3 DNA reads TGTGCCAGCAGTGGCCTAGCGGGAGACCAAGAGACCCAGTACTTC.

Only one count was recorded for this clone. The rearrangement uses TRBV10-3 and TRBJ2-2; D is unclear. CDR3 length: 14 residues. Germline V CDR1 and CDR2: ENHRY, SYGVKD. Trimming took 8 bases from V and 2 from J, leaving 12 bases between them. CDR3 protein: CAIGDHYNTGELFF. DNA for the CDR3: TGTGCCATCGGAGATCACTATAACACCGGGGAGCTGTTTTTT.

This CDR3 is CASSLLTVSQPQHF. The CDR3 nucleotides read TGTGCCAGCAGTTTGTTGACAGTATCCCAGCCCCAGCATTTT. The rearrangement joins TRBV28 to TRBJ1-5; D is possibly TRBD1 (5 bases). The CDR3 consists of 14 residues. V gave up 3 bases and J gave up 7 bases, with 13 bases separating them. Per germline, CDR1 MDHEN and CDR2 SYDVKM.

This clone was counted many times. The V and J genes are TRBV5-1 and TRBJ2-3; 7 nucleotides align to TRBD2. Trimming cost V 0 bases and J 3 bases; bases outside gene matches: 7. The CDR3 is 16 residues long. The germline V gene has CDR1 SGHRS and CDR2 YFSETQ. CDR3 residues: CASSLELGGRTDTQYF. CDR3 DNA: TGCGCCAGCAGCTTGGAGTTGGGGGGGAGGACAGATACGCAGTATTTT.

The chain recombines TRBV11-3 with TRBJ2-1, with TRBD2 matching 7 bases. Looked up from germline, CDR1 is SGHNT and CDR2 is YENEEA. The CDR3 extends over 15 amino acids. The ends lost 5 bases at V and 8 bases at J; junction bases unmatched: 12. The CDR3 reads CASSLGSGRVHEQFF. The CDR3 nucleotides read TGTGCCAGCAGCCTAGGTTCGGGGAGGGTACATGAGCAGTTCTTC.

V and J are TRBV6-2 or TRBV6-3 and TRBJ1-1; 7 nucleotides agree with TRBD1. The CDR3 consists of 18 residues. V shed 6 bases, J shed 0 bases, and the junction held 16 bases outside the gene matches. Germline V gene lookup returns CDR1 MNHEY and CDR2 SVGEGT. The CDR3 reads CASSSRTGLIFLNTEAFF. CDR3 nucleotide sequence: TGTGCCAGCAGCTCCAGGACAGGACTTATTTTCTTGAACACTGAAGCTTTCTTT.

In DNA form, the CDR3 reads TGTGCCAGCAGCATTAGCGGAGGGGACTACAATGAGCAGTTCTTC. Protein sequence: CASSISGGDYNEQFF. V gene TRBV7-9 combines with J gene TRBJ2-1, with D perhaps TRBD2 (6 bases). The V end was cut by 5 bases, the J end by 3 bases, with 14 bases between. Germline values: CDR1 SEHNR, CDR2 FQNEAQ (reference sequence). The CDR3 covers 15 residues.

The chain recombines TRBV6-1 with TRBJ2-6, with 8 bases lining up with TRBD1. The CDR3 is 17 residues long. The germline gives CDR1 MNHNS, CDR2 SASEGT. V trimming: 4 bases; J trimming: 0 bases; junction bases outside the gene matches: 5. The CDR3 is CASSVGTGPSGANVLTF. CDR3 nucleotides: TGTGCCAGCAGTGTTGGGACAGGCCCCTCTGGGGCCAACGTCCTGACTTTC.

CDR3 DNA: TGTGCCAGCAGCCGTTCCAGGCAGGCCTCCTACGAGCAGTACTTC. It specifies CASSRSRQASYEQYF. The chain has TRBV3-1 (or the pseudogene TRBV3-2) and TRBJ2-7; no definite D call. Germline V gene data show CDR1 as LGHDT and CDR2 as YNNKEL (reference sequence). The CDR3 consists of 15 residues. The V end was cut by 4 bases, the J end by 0 bases, with 13 bases between.

The chain employs TRBV6-2 or TRBV6-3 and TRBJ2-7; 11 nucleotides line up with TRBD2. The CDR3 consists of 14 residues. Germline V gene data show CDR1 as MNHEY and CDR2 as SVGEGT. The V gene end was trimmed by 5 bases and the J gene end by 4 bases; junction bases not matched to a gene: 4. DNA of the CDR3: TGTGCCAGCAGTGGACTAGCGGGCTTGTACGAGCAGTACTTC. It specifies CASSGLAGLYEQYF.